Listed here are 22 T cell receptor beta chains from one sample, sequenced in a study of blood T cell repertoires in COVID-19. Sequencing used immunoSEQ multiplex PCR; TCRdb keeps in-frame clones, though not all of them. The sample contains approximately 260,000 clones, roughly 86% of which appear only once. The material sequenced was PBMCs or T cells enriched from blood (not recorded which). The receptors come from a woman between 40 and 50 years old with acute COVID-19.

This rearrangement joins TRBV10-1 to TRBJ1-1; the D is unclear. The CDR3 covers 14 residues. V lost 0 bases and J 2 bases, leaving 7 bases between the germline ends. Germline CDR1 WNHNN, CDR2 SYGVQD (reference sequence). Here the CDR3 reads CASSESPGNTEAFF. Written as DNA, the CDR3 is TGCGCCAGCAGTGAGTCACCAGGAAACACTGAAGCTTTCTTT.

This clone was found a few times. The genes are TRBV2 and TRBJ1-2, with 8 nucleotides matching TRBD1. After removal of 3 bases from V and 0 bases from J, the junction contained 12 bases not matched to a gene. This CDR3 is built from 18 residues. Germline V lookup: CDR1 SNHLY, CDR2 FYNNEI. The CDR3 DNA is TGTGCCAGCAGTGATGCCGCTTCTGGGACAGGCCCTAACTATGGCTACACCTTC. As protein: CASSDAASGTGPNYGYTF.

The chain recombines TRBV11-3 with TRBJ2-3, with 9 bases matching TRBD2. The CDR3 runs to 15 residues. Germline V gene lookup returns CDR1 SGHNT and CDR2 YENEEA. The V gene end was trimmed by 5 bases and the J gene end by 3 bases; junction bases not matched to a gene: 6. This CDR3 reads CASSNSGRFTDTQYF. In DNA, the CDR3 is TGTGCCAGCAGCAATAGCGGGAGATTTACAGATACGCAGTATTTT.

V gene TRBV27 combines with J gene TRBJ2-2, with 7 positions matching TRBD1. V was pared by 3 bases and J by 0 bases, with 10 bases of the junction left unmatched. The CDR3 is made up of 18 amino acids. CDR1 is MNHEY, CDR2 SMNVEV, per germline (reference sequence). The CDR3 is CASSFLDRPFANTGELFF. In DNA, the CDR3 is TGTGCCAGCAGTTTTTTGGACAGGCCTTTTGCGAACACCGGGGAGCTGTTTTTT.

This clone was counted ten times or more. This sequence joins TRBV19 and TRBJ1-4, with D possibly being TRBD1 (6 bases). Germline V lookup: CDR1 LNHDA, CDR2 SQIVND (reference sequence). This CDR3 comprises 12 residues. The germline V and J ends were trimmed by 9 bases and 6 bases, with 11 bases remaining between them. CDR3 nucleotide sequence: TGTGCCAGCGGGACACGGTATGAAAAACTGTTTTTT. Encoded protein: CASGTRYEKLFF.

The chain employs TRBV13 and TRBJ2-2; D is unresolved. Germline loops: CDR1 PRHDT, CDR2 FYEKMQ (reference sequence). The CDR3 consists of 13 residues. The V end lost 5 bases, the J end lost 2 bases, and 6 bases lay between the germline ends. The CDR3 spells CASSPTNTGELFF. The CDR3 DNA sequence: TGTGCCAGCAGCCCCACTAACACCGGGGAGCTGTTTTTT.

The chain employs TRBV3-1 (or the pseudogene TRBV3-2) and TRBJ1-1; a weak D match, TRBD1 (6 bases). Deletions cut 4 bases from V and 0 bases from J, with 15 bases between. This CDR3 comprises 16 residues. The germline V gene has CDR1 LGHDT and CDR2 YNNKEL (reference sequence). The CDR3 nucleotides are TGTGCCAGCAGCCTGAGACGGGACACTTTGAACACTGAAGCTTTCTTT. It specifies CASSLRRDTLNTEAFF.

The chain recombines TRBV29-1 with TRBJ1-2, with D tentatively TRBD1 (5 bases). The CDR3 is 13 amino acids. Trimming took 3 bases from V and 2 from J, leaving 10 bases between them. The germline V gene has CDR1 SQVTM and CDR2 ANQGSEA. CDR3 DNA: TGCAGCGTTGACCGACAGTCCAACTATGGCTACACCTTC. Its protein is CSVDRQSNYGYTF.

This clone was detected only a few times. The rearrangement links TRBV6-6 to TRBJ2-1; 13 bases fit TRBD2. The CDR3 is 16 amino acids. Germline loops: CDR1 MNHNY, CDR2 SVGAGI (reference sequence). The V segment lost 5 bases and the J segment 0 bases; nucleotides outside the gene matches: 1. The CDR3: CASSRLAGGSYNEQFF. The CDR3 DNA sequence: TGTGCCAGCAGTCGACTAGCGGGGGGCTCCTACAATGAGCAGTTCTTC.

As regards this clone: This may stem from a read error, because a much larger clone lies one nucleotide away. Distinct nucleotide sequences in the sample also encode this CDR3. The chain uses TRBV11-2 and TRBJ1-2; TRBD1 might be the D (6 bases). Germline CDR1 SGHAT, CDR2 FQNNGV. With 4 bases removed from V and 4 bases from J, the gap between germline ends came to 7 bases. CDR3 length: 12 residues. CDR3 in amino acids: CASSSDSYGYTF. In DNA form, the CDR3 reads TGTGCCAGCAGCTCGGACAGCTATGGCTACACCTTC.

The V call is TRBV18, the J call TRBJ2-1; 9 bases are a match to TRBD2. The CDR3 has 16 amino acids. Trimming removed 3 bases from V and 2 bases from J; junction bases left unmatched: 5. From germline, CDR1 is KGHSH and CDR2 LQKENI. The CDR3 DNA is TGTGCCAGCTCACCTTTAGCGGGAGACCCCTACAATGAGCAGTTCTTC. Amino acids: CASSPLAGDPYNEQFF.

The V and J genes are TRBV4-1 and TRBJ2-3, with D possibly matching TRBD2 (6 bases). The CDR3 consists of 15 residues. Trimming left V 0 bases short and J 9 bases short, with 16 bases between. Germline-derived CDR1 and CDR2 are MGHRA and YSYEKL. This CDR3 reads CASSQERDRSGTQYF. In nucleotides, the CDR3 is TGCGCCAGCAGCCAAGAAAGGGACCGAAGCGGGACGCAGTATTTT.

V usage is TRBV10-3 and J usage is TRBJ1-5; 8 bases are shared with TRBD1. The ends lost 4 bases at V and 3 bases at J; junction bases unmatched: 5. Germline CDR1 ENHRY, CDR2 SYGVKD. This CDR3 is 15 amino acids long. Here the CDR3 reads CAISAGQEANQPQHF. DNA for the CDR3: TGTGCCATCAGTGCGGGACAGGAGGCCAATCAGCCCCAGCATTTT.

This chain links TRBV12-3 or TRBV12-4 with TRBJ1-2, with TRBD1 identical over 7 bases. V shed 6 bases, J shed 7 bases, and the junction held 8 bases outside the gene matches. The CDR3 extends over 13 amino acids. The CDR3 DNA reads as TGTGCCAGCAGCCGAACAGGGGCGTTTGGCTACACCTTC. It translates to CASSRTGAFGYTF.

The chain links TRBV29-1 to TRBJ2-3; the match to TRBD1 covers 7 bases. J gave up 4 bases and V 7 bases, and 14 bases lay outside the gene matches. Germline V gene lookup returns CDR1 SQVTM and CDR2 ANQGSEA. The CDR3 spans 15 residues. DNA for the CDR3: TGCAGCGCAGACAGGGATATTGGGGGACCAGATACGCAGTATTTT. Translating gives CSADRDIGGPDTQYF.

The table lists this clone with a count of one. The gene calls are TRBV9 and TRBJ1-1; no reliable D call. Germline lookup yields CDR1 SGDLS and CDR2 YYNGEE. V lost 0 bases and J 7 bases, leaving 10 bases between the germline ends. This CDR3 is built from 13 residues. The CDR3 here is CASSVDPHYEAFF. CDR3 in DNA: TGTGCCAGCAGCGTAGACCCACATTATGAAGCTTTCTTT.

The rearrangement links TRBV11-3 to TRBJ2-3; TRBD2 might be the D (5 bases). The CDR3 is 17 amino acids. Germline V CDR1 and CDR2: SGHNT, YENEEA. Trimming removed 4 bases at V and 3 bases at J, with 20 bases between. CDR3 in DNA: TGTGCCAGCAGCTCAAGCCCGTGGGAGTCGGGAACAGATACGCAGTATTTT. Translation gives CASSSSPWESGTDTQYF.

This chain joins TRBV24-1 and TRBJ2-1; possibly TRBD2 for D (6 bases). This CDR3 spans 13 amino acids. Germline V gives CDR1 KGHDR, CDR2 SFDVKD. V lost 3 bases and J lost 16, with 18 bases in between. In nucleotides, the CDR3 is TGTGCCACCAGTGATACCGGGACTCGTAGCACATTCTTC. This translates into CATSDTGTRSTFF.

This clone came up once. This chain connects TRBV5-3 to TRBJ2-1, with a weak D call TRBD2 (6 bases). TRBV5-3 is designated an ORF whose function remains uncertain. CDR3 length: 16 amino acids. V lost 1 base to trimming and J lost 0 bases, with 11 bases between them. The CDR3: CARSLTSCSSYNEQFF. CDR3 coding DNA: TGTGCCAGAAGCTTGACTAGCTGTAGCTCCTACAATGAGCAGTTCTTC.

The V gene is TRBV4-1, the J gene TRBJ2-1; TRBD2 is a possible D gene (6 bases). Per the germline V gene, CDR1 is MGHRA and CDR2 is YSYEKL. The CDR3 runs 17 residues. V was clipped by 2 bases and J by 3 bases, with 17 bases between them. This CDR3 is CASSQTPGTPYYNEQFF. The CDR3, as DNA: TGCGCCAGCAGCCAAACTCCCGGGACTCCTTACTACAATGAGCAGTTCTTC.

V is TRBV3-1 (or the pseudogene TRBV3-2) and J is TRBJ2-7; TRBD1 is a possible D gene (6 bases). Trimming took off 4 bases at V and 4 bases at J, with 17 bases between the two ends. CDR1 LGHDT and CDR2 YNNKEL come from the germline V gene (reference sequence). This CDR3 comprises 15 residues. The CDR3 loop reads CASSPGVSAGYEQYF. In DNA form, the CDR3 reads TGTGCCAGCAGCCCAGGGGTCTCAGCAGGGTACGAGCAGTACTTC.

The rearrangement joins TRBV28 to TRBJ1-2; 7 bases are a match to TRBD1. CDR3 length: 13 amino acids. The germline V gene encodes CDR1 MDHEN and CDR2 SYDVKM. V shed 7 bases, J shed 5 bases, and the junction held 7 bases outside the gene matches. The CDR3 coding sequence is TGTGCCAGCACCGACAGGGCTGCTTATGGCTACACCTTC. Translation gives CASTDRAAYGYTF.